This TCR beta chain was captured in a study of Ad26.COV2.S vaccination and SARS-CoV-2 variants. CDR3 length: 11 amino acids. The V end was cut by 4 bases, the J end by 3 bases, with 4 bases between. In germline, CDR1 is SGHNT, CDR2 YYREEE (reference sequence). Points on this clone: Its antigen is unidentified.

The table came from immunoSEQ multiplex PCR; TCRdb's copy has only in-frame clones and leaves some out. The sample has around 94,000 clones, around 82% seen once. Findings and caveats of the study: Vaccine recipients and placebo recipients showed similar non-spike TCR breadth. Analyses of TCR breadth and depth may have underestimated total T cell responses. Reported post-vaccination CD8+ and CD4+ T cell responses to spike showed substantial breadth.

Sequencing used peripheral blood, obtained after recovery from COVID-19. The TCR originated in a human donor who had recovered from COVID-19. V usage is TRBV5-4 and J usage is TRBJ1-2; D is undetermined. CDR3 amino acids: CASSGHYGYTF. In DNA form, the CDR3 reads TGTGCCAGCAGCGGACACTATGGCTACACCTTC.